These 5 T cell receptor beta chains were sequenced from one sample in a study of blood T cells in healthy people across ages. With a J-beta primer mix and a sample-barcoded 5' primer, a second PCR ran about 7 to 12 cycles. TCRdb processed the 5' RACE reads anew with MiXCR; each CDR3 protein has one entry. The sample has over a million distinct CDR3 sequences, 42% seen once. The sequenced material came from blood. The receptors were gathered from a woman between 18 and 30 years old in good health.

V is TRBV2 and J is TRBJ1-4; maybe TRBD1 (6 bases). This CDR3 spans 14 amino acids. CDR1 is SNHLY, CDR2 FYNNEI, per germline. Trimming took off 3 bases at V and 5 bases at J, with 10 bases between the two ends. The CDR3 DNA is TGTGCCAGCAGTGACGGGCAGGGGAATGAAAAACTGTTTTTT. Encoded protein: CASSDGQGNEKLFF.

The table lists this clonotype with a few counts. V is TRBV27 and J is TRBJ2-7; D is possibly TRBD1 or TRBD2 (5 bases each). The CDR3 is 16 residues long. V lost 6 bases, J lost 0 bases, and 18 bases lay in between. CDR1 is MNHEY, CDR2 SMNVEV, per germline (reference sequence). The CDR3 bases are TGTGCCAGCAGAAGGACGGGGCAGGACAACTCCTACGAGCAGTACTTC. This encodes CASRRTGQDNSYEQYF.

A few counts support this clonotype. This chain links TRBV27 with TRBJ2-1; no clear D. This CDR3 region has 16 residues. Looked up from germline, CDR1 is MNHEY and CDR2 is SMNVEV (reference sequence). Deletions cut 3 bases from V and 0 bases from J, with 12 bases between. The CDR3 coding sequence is TGTGCCAGCAGTTTCATTTGGCGGAGCTCCTACAATGAGCAGTTCTTC. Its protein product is CASSFIWRSSYNEQFF.

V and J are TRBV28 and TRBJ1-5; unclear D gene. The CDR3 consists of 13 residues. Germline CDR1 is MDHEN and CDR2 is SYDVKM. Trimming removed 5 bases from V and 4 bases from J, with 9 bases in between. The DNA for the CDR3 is TGTGCCAGCAGTACCCTTATTAATCAGCCCCAGCATTTT. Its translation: CASSTLINQPQHF.

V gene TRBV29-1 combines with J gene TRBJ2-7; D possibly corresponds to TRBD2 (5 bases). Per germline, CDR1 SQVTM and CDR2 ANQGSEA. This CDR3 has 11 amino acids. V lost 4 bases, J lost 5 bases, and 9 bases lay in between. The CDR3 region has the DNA TGCAGCGTTGTAGCGCGGCACGAGCAGTACTTC. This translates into CSVVARHEQYF.